Only one count was recorded for the clone carrying this T cell receptor beta chain. The source of the sample is a study of blood T cell repertoires in COVID-19. Method: immunoSEQ multiplex PCR; TCRdb's copy keeps in-frame clones and lacks some. The sample lists 150,000 to 200,000 clones, roughly 89% occurring once. The CDR3 consists of 13 residues. Trimming took off 5 bases at V and 1 base at J, with 9 bases between the two ends. Germline assignment: CDR1 SGHRS and CDR2 YFSETQ. V gene TRBV5-1 combines with J gene TRBJ2-5, with a possible D match to TRBD2 (5 bases). The sample was PBMCs or T cells enriched from blood (not recorded which). The clonotype originates from a woman in her thirties or forties with acute COVID-19. The CDR3 protein is CASRGDTQETQYF. As DNA, the CDR3 is TGCGCCAGCAGGGGAGATACCCAAGAGACCCAGTACTTC.